This is a list of T cell receptor beta chains from one sample in a study of OX40 agonist ivuxolimab in advanced cancers. Assay used: immunoSEQ multiplex PCR; TCRdb lists only in-frame clones, some missing. This repertoire shows tens of thousands of clones, 85% to 95% found once; its top ten account for approximately 18%. Source: CD4+ or CD8+ T cells sorted from blood, taken in a trial of the OX40 agonist ivuxolimab. The receptors here all came from an adult with an advanced solid tumor such as melanoma, head and neck, liver or kidney cancer. The CDR3 runs from the conserved cysteine through the conserved F or W.

CDR3aa | v_gene | len | j_gene
CAISESPGPFYGYTF | TRBV10-3 | 15 | TRBJ1-2
CASSQGAAGARGYTF | TRBV4-1 | 15 | TRBJ1-2
CASSDRLAVSPDTQYF | TRBV25-1 | 16 | TRBJ2-3
CASSSGQGRTYEQYF | TRBV13 | 15 | TRBJ2-7
CASSSGSYGYTF | TRBV7-9 | 12 | TRBJ1-2
CASSLSGGATDTQYF | TRBV7-3 | 15 | TRBJ2-3
CATSTTGLADLFTNTDTQYF | TRBV15 | 20 | TRBJ2-3
CASSLSWGSADEQFF | TRBV7-7 | 15 | TRBJ2-1
CASSVDLPRYF | TRBV7-9 | 11 | TRBJ2-3
CARSRDRDYEQYF | TRBV5-3 | 13 | TRBJ2-7
CASSLGSGRPLSYEQYF | TRBV5-4 | 17 | TRBJ2-7
CASSVEGRSTDTQYF | TRBV9 | 15 | TRBJ2-3
CASSLAVAGAKNIQYF | TRBV11-2 | 16 | TRBJ2-4
CASSLQGYEQYF | TRBV7-9 | 12 | TRBJ2-7
CASSQGIMGTSGNNEQFF | TRBV14 | 18 | TRBJ2-1
CASSPSERAPYEQYF | TRBV27 | 15 | TRBJ2-7
CASSTRRSTDTQYF | TRBV4-3 | 14 | TRBJ2-3
CASSSGTGGNRHPDTQYF | TRBV5-6 | 18 | TRBJ2-3
CASSGSGTGYNEQYF | TRBV9 | 15 | TRBJ2-7
CASSQGGYEQYF | TRBV5-1 | 12 | TRBJ2-7
CAWSEGRGVETQYF | TRBV30 | 14 | TRBJ2-5
CAWRGQGAYEQYF | TRBV30 | 13 | NA